This T cell receptor (beta chain) was profiled in a study of shared clonotypes between healthy human individuals (dated by TCRdb to between 2020 and 2021). For the study in its entirety: Two women and a few men aged 18 to 49 years were included in the cohort. For each donor, CD4 naive and CD4 memory were each run on three plates, CD8 naive on two plates, and CD8 memory on one plate. Blood TCR repertoires of roughly five healthy adults were deeply sequenced to estimate repertoire size and the extent of clonotype sharing between individuals. To increase sequencing depth and limit assay-specific biases, TCR repertoire library preparation and sequencing were carried out by different laboratories using diverse techniques. Each donor's leukapheresis produced roughly between roughly 0.85 and 10 billion PBMCs.

On the study overall, not on this receptor specifically: Sampling was restricted to blood, and TCR repertoires in tissue are likely to differ from TCR repertoires in blood. Compared with non-shared clonotypes, the clonotypes found in all four sorted-subset donors had higher generation probabilities. Because the study included only a small number of donors, the genetic and exposure-history diversity represented was limited. Sharing across a handful of donors was observed for around 5% of naive CD4, over 3% of naive CD8, about 2.5% of memory CD4, and about 0.39% of memory CD8 clonotypes. Rarefaction of sorted-subset datasets indicated incomplete sequencing despite the large sequencing depth. Pairwise subsampling led to the expectation that sequencing depth would affect the degree of clonotype sharing among donors. Larger estimated clonotype richness was generally found for naive subsets than for memory subsets.

TCR CDR3 regions were amplified from genomic DNA by multiplex PCR using the deep immunoSEQ assay. Extracted genomic DNA from each cell subset was distributed evenly across all wells of several immunoSEQ 96-well plates, and each plate was treated as a replicate. For sorted subsets, each replicate PCR was loaded with 200 ng genomic DNA, equivalent to 30,000 or so T cell genomes. Purified libraries were measured with a Qubit 3.0 fluorometer, size-checked on a Bioanalyzer 2100, and measured again with the KAPA Library Quantification kit. A separate single-read 150-cycle Illumina NextSeq 550 flow cell was used to sequence each immunoSEQ 96-well plate. On the authors' methods: Because the immunoSEQ output held only junctional sequences and lacked quality scores, the filtering could not match the filtering applied to full-length reads. Sequences were annotated with PyIR, a Python wrapper for IgBLAST v1.9, and V/J genes and CDR3 were assigned using IMGT germline references. Reads were removed for weak V/J assignments (E-value above 1e-6), missing CDR3, stop codons, out-of-frame junctions, or ambiguous translated residues. V3J clonotypes were defined by identical inferred V gene, J gene, and CDR3 amino acid sequence. Percentage overlap between repertoires was computed as shared unique clonotypes divided by the size of the smaller repertoire. Repertoire richness was assessed with RTK rarefaction, the Chao1 estimator, and Recon v2.1 estimates of unobserved clonotypes. Generation probabilities were computed with OLGA for all TCRbeta clonotypes obtained by the gDNA method from a few donors. TCRdb obtained this table from immuneACCESS and retained in-frame rearrangements with V and J assigned. These tables miss some clones; where compared with another copy, unresolved V genes account for less than half of the shortfall, and the remainder is unexplained. V and J calls and clone size follow that table, whereas D and trimming were derived from the DNA. Within this sample are 800,000 to 1,200,000 clones, with about four fifths of them counted one time only. 0.5% to 0.6% of the sample is held by the ten biggest clonotypes.

The donors were healthy, HIV-negative adults who had no recently reported acute infections or vaccinations. Only Caucasian adults living in Nashville, Tennessee, USA were represented among the donors. CD4+ T cells were enriched through magnetic negative selection, after which naive cells were positively selected on CD45RA and the remaining negative fraction served as the memory subset. Blood was obtained by leukapheresis, after which PBMCs were separated by Ficoll-Histopaque density gradient centrifugation and cryopreserved in liquid nitrogen vapor phase. Purity and quantity of every magnetically sorted T cell population were checked by analytical flow cytometry. From each sorted fraction, genomic DNA was isolated and quantified by UV absorbance on a Nanodrop 2000c. As to this clone: This receptor's antigen is unknown. The input lacks base qualities; no much larger clone sits a single base away.

This receptor was identified in a man between 18 and 29 years old in good health. Some clones in this sample may be carry-over from other donors' samples. The sample taken for sequencing was memory CD4+ T cells from PBMCs. The cell subset or site label, as the study defines it: CD45RA-negative fraction.

The CDR3 loop reads CASSYYRGRITEAFF. The DNA sequence is as follows: TGTGCCAGCAGCTACTACAGGGGCCGGATCACTGAAGCTTTCTTT. Recombination joined TRBV14 with TRBJ1-1; 7 central bases correspond to TRBD1. The germline V gene specifies SGHDN as CDR1 and FVKESK as CDR2. Trimming removed 5 bases from V and 4 bases from J; the gene matches leave 10 bases unexplained. Reading from cysteine to phenylalanine, the CDR3 counts 15 amino acids. Only CDR3 DNA is held: 45 bases, read in frame from base 1.